The rows below give T cell receptor beta chains drawn from one sample of a study of shared clonotypes between healthy human individuals. The table came from immunoSEQ multiplex PCR; TCRdb's copy has only in-frame clones and leaves some out. The table includes fewer than 1.6 million clones, approximately 98.5% detected once. The material sequenced was naive CD4+ T cells sorted from blood. Receptors originate from a man in his thirties or forties in good health. CDR3s include the opening cysteine and the closing phenylalanine or tryptophan. The D gene is left open where the match is weak. For some rows the clone size is stated as once, few or many, or as a class when expanded; others skip it.

V: TRBV7-9; J: TRBJ1-2; length: 16; size: NA; D: NA; DNA: TGTGCCAGCAGCTTAGGCTCCCCCAAGGACTGGCATGGCTACACCTTC; CDR3: CASSLGSPKDWHGYTF
V: TRBV28; J: TRBJ2-7; length: 15; size: NA; D: NA; DNA: TGTGCCAGCAGGTCTACGGGACGGGGTTTGGACGAGCAGTACTTC; CDR3: CASRSTGRGLDEQYF
V: TRBV7-9; J: TRBJ2-2; length: 17; size: NA; D: NA; DNA: TGTGCCAGCAGCTTTTTCAGGCTAGCTGCTAACACCGGGGAGCTGTTTTTT; CDR3: CASSFFRLAANTGELFF
V: TRBV7-6; J: TRBJ2-5; length: 16; size: NA; D: NA; DNA: TGTGCCAGCAGTACTCCAATGGGTTACAGCCAAGAGACCCAGTACTTC; CDR3: CASSTPMGYSQETQYF
V: TRBV7-9; J: TRBJ2-5; length: 16; size: NA; D: TRBD2; DNA: TGTGCCAGCAGCGGCAGACTAGCGGGGGTCCAAGAGACCCAGTACTTC; CDR3: CASSGRLAGVQETQYF
V: TRBV13; J: TRBJ2-3; length: 13; size: NA; D: NA; DNA: TGTGCCAGCAGCTTACGCGGCACAGATACGCAGTATTTT; CDR3: CASSLRGTDTQYF
V: TRBV5-6; J: TRBJ2-7; length: 16; size: NA; D: TRBD1; DNA: TGTGCCAGCAGCTCCTCCTTGACAGGGCAAAGGTACGAGCAGTACTTC; CDR3: CASSSSLTGQRYEQYF
V: TRBV5-1; J: TRBJ2-7; length: 14; size: NA; D: NA; DNA: TGCGCCAGCAGCTTGGTACAGGAAGCTTACGAGCAGTACTTC; CDR3: CASSLVQEAYEQYF
V: TRBV6-1; J: TRBJ1-2; length: 13; size: NA; D: NA; DNA: TGTGCCAGCAGTGACACAGGGAACTATGGCTACACCTTC; CDR3: CASSDTGNYGYTF
V: TRBV5-6; J: TRBJ2-7; length: 16; size: NA; D: NA; DNA: TGTGCCAGCAGCCGACTACCGGGACTTACCTCCTACGAGCAGTACTTC; CDR3: CASSRLPGLTSYEQYF
V: TRBV5-6; J: TRBJ2-3; length: 16; size: NA; D: TRBD2; DNA: TGTGCCAGCAGCTTTGGACTAGCGACTAGCACAGATACGCAGTATTTT; CDR3: CASSFGLATSTDTQYF
V: TRBV5-1; J: TRBJ2-4; length: 14; size: NA; D: TRBD1; DNA: TGCGCCAGCAGCCAGGACAGGGTCGGGAACATTCAGTACTTC; CDR3: CASSQDRVGNIQYF
V: TRBV19; J: TRBJ2-2; length: 16; size: few; D: NA; DNA: TGTGCCAGTAGTATAGTGGCCAAGTCGAACACCGGGGAGCTGTTTTTT; CDR3: CASSIVAKSNTGELFF
V: TRBV7-2; J: TRBJ2-7; length: 13; size: NA; D: NA; DNA: TGTGCCAGCAGCCGCTGGGGATCCTACGAGCAGTACTTC; CDR3: CASSRWGSYEQYF
V: TRBV7-9; J: TRBJ1-3; length: 14; size: NA; D: NA; DNA: TGTGCCAGCGGCGCAGGGATCTCTGGAAACACCATATATTTT; CDR3: CASGAGISGNTIYF
V: TRBV9; J: TRBJ2-6; length: 14; size: NA; D: NA; DNA: TGTGCCAGCACCAGGATCTCTGGGGCCAACGTCCTGACTTTC; CDR3: CASTRISGANVLTF
V: TRBV12-5; J: TRBJ2-6; length: 15; size: NA; D: NA; DNA: TGTGCTAGTGGTGCAGGACAAAGTCGGGCCAACGTCCTGACTTTC; CDR3: CASGAGQSRANVLTF
V: TRBV19; J: TRBJ2-6; length: 15; size: NA; D: NA; DNA: TGTGCCGGGGGTGGCAGGAGCTCTGGGGCCAACGTCCTGACTTTC; CDR3: CAGGGRSSGANVLTF
V: TRBV6-6; J: TRBJ2-5; length: 14; size: NA; D: NA; DNA: TGTGCCAGCACCAAGCCAAGGAACCAAGAGACCCAGTACTTC; CDR3: CASTKPRNQETQYF
V: TRBV7-2; J: TRBJ2-5; length: 13; size: NA; D: NA; DNA: TGTGCCAGCAGCCCGGGTGGGATAGAGACCCAGTACTTC; CDR3: CASSPGGIETQYF
V: TRBV12-5; J: TRBJ1-1; length: 13; size: NA; D: NA; DNA: TGTGCTAGTGGTTTGGACAGTGGGACTGAAGCTTTCTTT; CDR3: CASGLDSGTEAFF
V: TRBV7-8; J: TRBJ2-7; length: 16; size: NA; D: TRBD2; DNA: TGTGCCAGCAGCCCTACCGGGACTAGCGGGAACTACGAGCAGTACTTC; CDR3: CASSPTGTSGNYEQYF
V: TRBV15; J: TRBJ2-7; length: 14; size: NA; D: NA; DNA: TGTGCCACCAGCACAGGGACGGGAGTGGGGGAGCAGTACTTC; CDR3: CATSTGTGVGEQYF
V: TRBV9; J: TRBJ1-2; length: 17; size: NA; D: TRBD1; DNA: TGTGCCAGCAGCCCAGCTATATTTACAGGGGGCCCGGATGGCTACACCTTC; CDR3: CASSPAIFTGGPDGYTF
V: TRBV28; J: TRBJ2-1; length: 14; size: NA; D: NA; DNA: TGTGCCAGCAGTTTACCTAAGTCCTACAATGAGCAGTTCTTC; CDR3: CASSLPKSYNEQFF
V: TRBV19; J: TRBJ1-3; length: 14; size: NA; D: NA; DNA: TGTGCCAGTAGTATTGTGGTTGGCGGAAACACCATATATTTT; CDR3: CASSIVVGGNTIYF
V: TRBV7-9; J: TRBJ2-1; length: 17; size: NA; D: NA; DNA: TGTGCCAGCAGCCACCCCGCGTGGACCTCCCCTGGGAATGAGCAGTTCTTC; CDR3: CASSHPAWTSPGNEQFF
V: TRBV15; J: TRBJ2-5; length: 16; size: NA; D: NA; DNA: TGTGCCACCAGCAGAGATTGGGCACAGGGAGTAGAGACCCAGTACTTC; CDR3: CATSRDWAQGVETQYF
V: TRBV27; J: TRBJ2-7; length: 16; size: NA; D: NA; DNA: TGTGCCAGCAGTTTATCGAGGCCTCCAAAGGTCTACGAGCAGTACTTC; CDR3: CASSLSRPPKVYEQYF
V: TRBV5-4; J: TRBJ2-3; length: 15; size: NA; D: NA; DNA: TGTGCCAGCAGCTCGGGACTCGTAAGCACAGATACGCAGTATTTT; CDR3: CASSSGLVSTDTQYF
V: TRBV7-2; J: TRBJ2-3; length: 16; size: NA; D: TRBD2; DNA: TGTGCCAGCAGCTTATCTAGCGGGGTTAGCACAGATACGCAGTATTTT; CDR3: CASSLSSGVSTDTQYF
V: TRBV18; J: TRBJ2-6; length: 17; size: NA; D: TRBD1; DNA: TGTGCCAGCTCACTAGGACAGGGGGCAACTGGGGCCAACGTCCTGACTTTC; CDR3: CASSLGQGATGANVLTF
V: TRBV6-5; J: TRBJ2-7; length: 15; size: NA; D: TRBD2; DNA: TGTGCCAGCAGTGTAACTAGCGGGGGAGCCTACGAGCAGTACTTC; CDR3: CASSVTSGGAYEQYF
V: TRBV18; J: TRBJ2-5; length: 14; size: NA; D: NA; DNA: TGTGCCAGCTCACCCTCAGGGGTCCAAGAGACCCAGTACTTC; CDR3: CASSPSGVQETQYF
V: TRBV5-1; J: TRBJ2-1; length: 14; size: NA; D: NA; DNA: TGCGCCAGCAGCGGCGGGCTTTCAAACAATGAGCAGTTCTTC; CDR3: CASSGGLSNNEQFF
V: TRBV7-2; J: TRBJ2-5; length: 14; size: NA; D: NA; DNA: TGTGCCAGCAGCTGGTGGACTGGGGGGGAGACCCAGTACTTC; CDR3: CASSWWTGGETQYF
V: TRBV5-6; J: TRBJ1-2; length: 15; size: NA; D: NA; DNA: TGTGCCAGCGGAATCATTGCGCGGCAGGCCTATGGCTACACCTTC; CDR3: CASGIIARQAYGYTF
V: TRBV7-9; J: TRBJ1-5; length: 13; size: NA; D: NA; DNA: TGTGCCAGCAGCTTAGAGATGGATCAGCCCCAGCATTTT; CDR3: CASSLEMDQPQHF
V: TRBV7-9; J: TRBJ2-2; length: 16; size: NA; D: NA; DNA: TGTGCCGTCTACTCGCGGGAGAAGGGGGACACCGGGGAGCTGTTTTTT; CDR3: CAVYSREKGDTGELFF
V: TRBV5-8; J: TRBJ2-1; length: 15; size: NA; D: TRBD1; DNA: TGTGCCAGCAGCTTGGGCCTTAGACAGGGCAATGAGCAGTTCTTC; CDR3: CASSLGLRQGNEQFF
V: TRBV11-2; J: TRBJ2-7; length: 14; size: NA; D: NA; DNA: TGTGCCAGCAGCTCACTCCGGACAACCTACGAGCAGTACTTC; CDR3: CASSSLRTTYEQYF
V: TRBV7-9; J: TRBJ1-2; length: 13; size: NA; D: NA; DNA: TGTGCCAGCAGCTCCGGGGTTTACTATGGCTACACCTTC; CDR3: CASSSGVYYGYTF
V: TRBV2; J: TRBJ2-5; length: 12; size: NA; D: NA; DNA: TGTGCCAGCAGTCCGGAGAGGGAGACCCAGTACTTC; CDR3: CASSPERETQYF
V: TRBV2; J: TRBJ2-1; length: 16; size: NA; D: TRBD2; DNA: TGTGCCAGCACCCCGGAACTAGCGGGCTCTCTGGGTGAGCAGTTCTTC; CDR3: CASTPELAGSLGEQFF
V: TRBV13; J: TRBJ2-7; length: 17; size: once; D: TRBD2; DNA: TGTGCCAGCGGTGCCGGACTAGCGGGAGGGGGATCCTACGAGCAGTACTTC; CDR3: CASGAGLAGGGSYEQYF
V: TRBV9; J: TRBJ1-4; length: 16; size: NA; D: NA; DNA: TGTGCCAGCAGCGGAGCCGGGACCCCGCTCGAGGAAAAACTGTTTTTT; CDR3: CASSGAGTPLEEKLFF
V: TRBV5-1; J: TRBJ1-2; length: 15; size: once; D: TRBD1; DNA: TGCGCCAGCAGCTTAGCACCTGGGACAGCGCGAGGCTACACCTTC; CDR3: CASSLAPGTARGYTF
V: TRBV18; J: TRBJ2-7; length: 15; size: NA; D: NA; DNA: TGTGCCAGCTCACCACCCGGGCTGAGCTCCTACGAGCAGTACTTC; CDR3: CASSPPGLSSYEQYF
V: TRBV2; J: TRBJ1-4; length: 14; size: NA; D: NA; DNA: TGTGCCAGCAGTGACATCAGCGTAATGGAAAAACTGTTTTTT; CDR3: CASSDISVMEKLFF
V: TRBV29-1; J: TRBJ2-1; length: 14; size: NA; D: TRBD1; DNA: TGCAGCGTTGTTTACAGGGGGCTTATAGATGAGCAGTTCTTC; CDR3: CSVVYRGLIDEQFF
V: TRBV7-3; J: TRBJ2-1; length: 14; size: NA; D: TRBD2; DNA: TGTGCCAGCAGCATGGGACTAGCGGGCCATGAGCAGTTCTTC; CDR3: CASSMGLAGHEQFF
V: TRBV19; J: TRBJ1-3; length: 16; size: NA; D: NA; DNA: TGTGCCAGTAGTAAGGGGAGGAGGTCCGGGCGAAACACCATATATTTT; CDR3: CASSKGRRSGRNTIYF
V: TRBV5-6; J: TRBJ2-7; length: 16; size: NA; D: TRBD2; DNA: TGTGCCAGCAGCCCGTTAACTAGCGGGAGGGCCTACGAGCAGTACTTC; CDR3: CASSPLTSGRAYEQYF
V: TRBV27; J: TRBJ2-7; length: 16; size: NA; D: TRBD2; DNA: TGTGCCAGCAGGACTAGCGGGAGGAATCCCCTCTACGAGCAGTACTTC; CDR3: CASRTSGRNPLYEQYF
V: TRBV5-4; J: TRBJ2-7; length: 15; size: once; D: TRBD1; DNA: TGTGCCAGCAGCGGATTATACAGGGGGAGATACGAGCAGTACTTC; CDR3: CASSGLYRGRYEQYF
V: TRBV4-2; J: TRBJ2-7; length: 14; size: NA; D: NA; DNA: TGTGCCAGCAGCCAAGGAACAGGGCCGTACGAGCAGTACTTC; CDR3: CASSQGTGPYEQYF
V: TRBV7-8; J: TRBJ2-3; length: 16; size: NA; D: TRBD2; DNA: TGTGCCAGCAGCTTACTAGCGGGAGGCCCCCCGGGTACGCAGTATTTT; CDR3: CASSLLAGGPPGTQYF
V: TRBV7-3; J: TRBJ2-1; length: 14; size: NA; D: NA; DNA: TGTGCCAGCAGCTTAAAACCGCTAGACAATGAGCAGTTCTTC; CDR3: CASSLKPLDNEQFF
V: TRBV10-1; J: TRBJ2-4; length: 14; size: once; D: NA; DNA: TGCGCCAGCAGTGACCCGATAGCCAAAAACATTCAGTACTTC; CDR3: CASSDPIAKNIQYF